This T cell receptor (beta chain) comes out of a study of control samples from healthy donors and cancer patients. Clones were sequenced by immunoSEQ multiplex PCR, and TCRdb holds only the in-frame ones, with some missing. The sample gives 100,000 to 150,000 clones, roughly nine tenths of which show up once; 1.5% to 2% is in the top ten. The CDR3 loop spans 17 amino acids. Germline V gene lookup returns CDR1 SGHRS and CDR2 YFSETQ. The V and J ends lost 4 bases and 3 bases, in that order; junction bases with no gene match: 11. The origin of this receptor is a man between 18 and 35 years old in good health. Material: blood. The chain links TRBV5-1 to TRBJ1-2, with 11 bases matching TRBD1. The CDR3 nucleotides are TGCGCCAGCAGCCGAGGGACAGGGGGAATAAAGGACTATGGCTACACCTTC. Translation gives CASSRGTGGIKDYGYTF.